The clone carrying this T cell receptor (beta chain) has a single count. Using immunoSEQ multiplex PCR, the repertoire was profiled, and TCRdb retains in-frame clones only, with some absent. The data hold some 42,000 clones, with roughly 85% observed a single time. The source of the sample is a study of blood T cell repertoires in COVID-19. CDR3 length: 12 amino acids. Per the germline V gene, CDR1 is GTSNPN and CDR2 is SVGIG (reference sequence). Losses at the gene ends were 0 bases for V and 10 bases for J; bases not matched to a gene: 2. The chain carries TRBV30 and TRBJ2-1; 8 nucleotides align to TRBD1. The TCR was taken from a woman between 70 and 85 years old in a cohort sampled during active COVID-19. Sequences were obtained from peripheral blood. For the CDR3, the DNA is TGTGCCTGGAGTGTACAGGGGGTCGAGCAGTTCTTC. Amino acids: CAWSVQGVEQFF.